A single sample is the source of the 2 T cell receptor beta chains below, sequenced in a study of blood T cell repertoires in COVID-19. Measured with immunoSEQ multiplex PCR; TCRdb has only the in-frame clones, and not every one. The sample lists 69,000 or so clones, approximately 84% occurring once. The sample comprised peripheral blood. These receptors originate from a man aged 45-60 years with COVID-19, enrolled during active disease.

V is TRBV6-5 and J is TRBJ2-2; D gene ambiguous. Trimming removed 4 bases from V and 5 bases from J, with 8 bases in between. Germline V gene sequence: CDR1 MNHEY, CDR2 SVGAGI. The CDR3 runs to 13 residues. The CDR3, as DNA: TGTGCCAGCAGTTCCCTAGAGACCGGGGAGCTGTTTTTT. Protein sequence: CASSSLETGELFF.

The chain couples TRBV10-3 to TRBJ1-2; 7 nucleotides match TRBD1. Germline V gives CDR1 ENHRY, CDR2 SYGVKD. CDR3 length: 12 amino acids. The V segment lost 10 bases and the J segment 4 bases; nucleotides outside the gene matches: 6. Written as DNA, the CDR3 is TGTGCCACTGGAGGACAGGCCTATGGCTACACCTTC. Protein: CATGGQAYGYTF.